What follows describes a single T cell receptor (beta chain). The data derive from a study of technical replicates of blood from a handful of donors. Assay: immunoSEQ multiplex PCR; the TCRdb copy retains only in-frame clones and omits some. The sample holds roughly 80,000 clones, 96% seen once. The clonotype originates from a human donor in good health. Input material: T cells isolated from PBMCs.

The CDR3 loop reads CSAEALNEQFF. As DNA, the CDR3 is TGCAGTGCTGAGGCTTTGAATGAGCAGTTCTTC. The chain recombines TRBV20-1 with TRBJ2-1; D ambiguous. There are 11 residues in the CDR3. CDR1 and CDR2 from the germline V gene are DFQATT and SNEGSKA (reference sequence). Between the trimmed V and J ends, which lost 5 bases and 7 bases, there was a span of 9 bases.